A selection of T cell receptor beta chains follows, all from one sample in a study of PD-1 blockade in classical Hodgkin lymphoma. Assay: immunoSEQ multiplex PCR; the TCRdb copy retains only in-frame clones and omits some. Counted here are about 7,100 clones, under 80% occurring once; the ten biggest clones make up about 7.6%. Sample: peripheral blood mononuclear cells (PBMCs). The origin of the receptors is a human donor with classical Hodgkin lymphoma. Both conserved end residues are part of each CDR3. A D gene is named only where the DNA matches it firmly. Only part of the rows carry a size: once, few, many, or a class if the clone is expanded.

>TRBV2|TRBD2|15|.|TRBJ2-7
CASSLGLAPTYEQYF
TGTGCCAGCAGTCTCGGACTAGCACCAACCTACGAGCAGTACTTC
>TRBV18|.|12|once|TRBJ2-7
CASSPSSYEQYF
TGTGCCAGCTCACCCAGCTCCTACGAGCAGTACTTC
>TRBV19|.|11|.|TRBJ1-1
CASSIGGDAFF
TGTGCCAGTAGTATAGGCGGGGACGCTTTCTTT
>TRBV5-1|TRBD1|15|.|TRBJ2-5
CASSFTGTGFETQYF
TGCGCCAGCAGCTTTACCGGGACAGGTTTCGAGACCCAGTACTTC
>TRBV7-8|TRBD1|15|.|TRBJ1-5
CASSSTGTGNQPQHF
TGTGCCAGCAGCTCTACCGGGACAGGGAATCAGCCCCAGCATTTT
>TRBV6-5|TRBD1|15|.|TRBJ2-5
CASSSSRGPLETQYF
TGTGCCAGCAGTTCCTCTAGGGGGCCCCTGGAGACCCAGTACTTC
>TRBV28|TRBD1|13|.|TRBJ1-2
CASSFRQGHGYTF
TGTGCCAGCAGTTTTCGACAGGGGCATGGCTACACCTTC
>TRBV29-1|.|13|.|TRBJ2-2
CSVGEGLGGELFF
TGCAGCGTTGGAGAGGGGTTGGGCGGGGAGCTGTTTTTT
>TRBV5-6|TRBD1|15|.|TRBJ2-2
CASSIGTGGTGELFF
TGTGCCAGCAGCATTGGGACAGGGGGCACCGGGGAGCTGTTTTTT
>TRBV6-1|.|14|.|TRBJ2-3
CASSEETGADTQYF
TGTGCCAGCAGTGAAGAGACCGGGGCGGATACGCAGTATTTT
>TRBV10-3|TRBD2|17|.|TRBJ2-2
CAISEGTSATNTGELFF
TGTGCCATCAGTGAGGGGACTAGCGCTACGAACACCGGGGAGCTGTTTTTT
>TRBV6-4|.|13|once|TRBJ2-2
CASSDSSTGELFF
TGTGCCAGCAGTGACAGTTCCACCGGGGAGCTGTTTTTT
>TRBV29-1|TRBD1|17|.|TRBJ1-1
CSVEGPRGGAMNTEAFF
TGCAGCGTTGAAGGTCCCAGGGGGGGGGCCATGAACACTGAAGCTTTCTTT
>TRBV5-1|TRBD2|15|.|TRBJ2-5
CASSSLGGGRETQYF
TGCGCCAGCAGCTCCCTCGGGGGGGGACGAGAGACCCAGTACTTC
>TRBV7-5|.|12|few|TRBJ2-7
CASSQSSYEQYF
TGTGCCAGCAGCCAATCCTCCTACGAGCAGTACTTC
>TRBV25-1|.|15|few|TRBJ1-5
CASSGRSEADQPQHF
TGTGCCAGCAGTGGGCGAAGCGAGGCCGATCAGCCCCAGCATTTT
>TRBV19|.|15|.|TRBJ2-1
CASSNRGGSRNEQFF
TGTGCCAGTAGTAACAGGGGAGGTTCGCGCAATGAGCAGTTCTTC
>TRBV12-5|TRBD1|14|.|TRBJ1-2
CASAPGQGNYGYTF
TGTGCTAGTGCCCCGGGACAGGGGAACTATGGCTACACCTTC
>TRBV2|.|16|.|TRBJ2-5
CASSELRVGGQETQYF
TGTGCCAGCAGTGAACTGCGGGTTGGGGGGCAAGAGACCCAGTACTTC
>TRBV28|TRBD1|15|.|TRBJ1-5
CASRVYRGRNQPQHF
TGTGCCAGCAGAGTCTACAGGGGGCGGAATCAGCCCCAGCATTTT
>TRBV4-1|.|15|.|TRBJ2-2
CASSRTGRNTGELFF
TGCGCCAGCAGCCGAACAGGGCGGAACACCGGGGAGCTGTTTTTT
>TRBV2|TRBD1|18|.|TRBJ1-5
CASSPDPGTGFSNQPQHF
TGTGCCAGCAGTCCGGACCCCGGGACAGGGTTCAGCAATCAGCCCCAGCATTTT
>TRBV7-9|.|13|few|TRBJ2-2
CASSSLVGGELFF
TGTGCCAGCAGCTCCCTAGTTGGCGGGGAGCTGTTTTTT
>TRBV5-5|.|16|.|TRBJ1-2
CASSLDPAPFNYGYTF
TGTGCCAGCAGCTTGGACCCTGCGCCCTTTAACTATGGCTACACCTTC